These 22 T cell receptor beta chains share one sample of origin, sequenced in a study of regulatory T cells in long-lasting Graves disease (dated by TCRdb to 2020 to 2023). The library relied on multiplex PCR. Instrument used: Illumina HiSeq 4000. iRepertoire HTBI primers and Arm-PCR amplification of CDR3 regions were used to construct TCR beta libraries. TCRdb ran its own pipeline on the public reads, namely fastp trimming at Q25 and MiXCR clone calling, and kept in-frame beta chains. Every distinct CDR3 protein forms one entry, paired with its most common genes and DNA. This sample has 450,000 to 600,000 distinct CDR3 sequences in its table, and 15% to 20% of those were observed once. The ten largest clones take up 12% of the sample. The time point label of this sample denotes: newly diagnosed GD, antithyroid drugs for less than 3 months. RNA was extracted from PBMCs in TRIzol for both TCR sequencing and RNA sequencing.

Separately, the same data were catalogued under a study of T cells in Graves' hyperthyroidism and ophthalmopathy.

The sequencing here drew on peripheral blood mononuclear cells (PBMCs), taken at new diagnosis, from a patient treated with antithyroid drugs. The receptors stem from a man aged 40-50 years with Graves disease. Donor details come from another sample of the same person, matched by shared clones.

This clonotype was detected only a few times. The J gene is TRBJ1-2, the V gene TRBV18, with D perhaps TRBD1 (5 bases). V gave up 6 bases and J gave up 0 bases, with 11 bases separating them. The germline CDR1 and CDR2 sequences are KGHSH and LQKENI. The CDR3 length is 14 residues. DNA for the CDR3: TGTGCCAGCTCGGGGGGAGCAGCTAACTATGGCTACACCTTC. Its protein is CASSGGAANYGYTF. The full variable domain, its missing parts supplied by reference TRBV18 and TRBJ1-2, is NAGVMQNPRHLVRRRGQEARLRCSPMKGHSHVYWYRQLPEEGLKFMVYLQKENIIDESGMPKERFSAEFPKEGPSILRIQQVVRGDSAAYFCASSGGAANYGYTFGSGTRLTVV.

The chain combines TRBV24-1 with TRBJ1-1; no reliable D call. Trimming took 4 bases from V and 8 from J, leaving 10 bases between them. The germline V gene encodes CDR1 KGHDR and CDR2 SFDVKD. This CDR3 comprises 12 residues. This CDR3 is CATSEGTREAFF. DNA of the CDR3: TGTGCCACCAGTGAAGGTACTCGGGAAGCTTTCTTT.

This clonotype has at least ten counts. The chain recombines TRBV7-2 with TRBJ2-5, with D perhaps assigned TRBD1 or TRBD2 (6 bases each). CDR3 size: 14 residues. Deletions cut 4 bases from V and 4 bases from J, with 13 bases between. Germline lookup yields CDR1 SGHTA and CDR2 FQGNSA. In nucleotides, the CDR3 is TGTGCCAGCAGCTACGGCGGGACATCAGAGACCCAGTACTTC. Protein sequence: CASSYGGTSETQYF.

There are many counts of this clonotype. The chain couples TRBV20-1 to TRBJ2-1; 8 nucleotides line up with TRBD2. Germline lookup yields CDR1 DFQATT and CDR2 SNEGSKA (reference sequence). This CDR3 has 15 residues. V gave up 1 base and J gave up 0 bases; unmatched junction bases: 2. The CDR3 protein is CSARALADSYNEQFF. The CDR3 DNA is TGCAGTGCTAGAGCACTAGCGGACTCCTACAATGAGCAGTTCTTC.

The chain is built from TRBV20-1 and TRBJ2-1; 9 bases align to TRBD2. The germline V gene has CDR1 DFQATT and CDR2 SNEGSKA (reference sequence). This CDR3 has 15 amino acids. The ends lost 4 bases at V and 10 bases at J; junction bases unmatched: 14. The CDR3 DNA follows: TGCAGTGCTATCCCTGCGGGGGGGTTAGTGGGGGAGCAGTTCTTC. It yields the protein CSAIPAGGLVGEQFF.

This clonotype was counted at least ten times. V and J are TRBV5-4 and TRBJ1-1; TRBD1 matches at 11 bases. J lost 5 bases, V lost 3 bases, and 6 bases had no gene match. Germline lookup yields CDR1 SGHNT and CDR2 YYREEE (reference sequence). The CDR3 has 15 amino acids. CDR3 residues: CASSSRDRGDTEAFF. The CDR3 DNA follows: TGTGCCAGCAGCTCGAGGGACAGGGGGGATACTGAAGCTTTCTTT.

This clonotype occurred many times. The chain carries TRBV19 and TRBJ2-7, with unresolved D. Germline V gene sequence: CDR1 LNHDA, CDR2 SQIVND (reference sequence). V shed 6 bases and J shed 3 bases, with 21 bases lying between them. The CDR3 extends over 16 amino acids. The CDR3 DNA sequence: TGTGCCAGTAGCCTCGCGTGGAGCGATGATTTCTACGAGCAGTACTTC. This encodes CASSLAWSDDFYEQYF.

This clonotype was counted ten times or more. The chain's CDR3 is CASSPGFPTEAFF. CDR3 in DNA: TGTGCCAGCAGCCCAGGGTTCCCCACTGAAGCTTTCTTT. The rearrangement links TRBV28 to TRBJ1-1; TRBD1 might be the D (5 bases). CDR1 and CDR2 from the germline V gene are MDHEN and SYDVKM. The CDR3 length is 13 residues. The ends were cut back, 6 bases at V and 4 bases at J, with 12 bases in the middle.

This clonotype occurred a few times. Here the CDR3 reads CASGLGGNQETQYF. The CDR3 DNA reads as TGTGCTAGTGGTTTGGGAGGGAACCAAGAGACCCAGTACTTC. The rearrangement joins TRBV12-5 to TRBJ2-5, with a weak D call TRBD2 (5 bases). CDR1 and CDR2 (germline): LGHNT, FRNRAP. The V gene lost 1 base and the J gene lost 0 bases, with 6 bases spanning the gap. This CDR3 spans 14 amino acids.

The J gene is TRBJ2-1, the V gene TRBV24-1; 9 bases match TRBD2. The germline V gene has CDR1 KGHDR and CDR2 SFDVKD. V dropped 6 bases and J dropped 8; count of bases not matched to a gene: 10. The CDR3 contains 15 residues. DNA for the CDR3: TGTGCCACCAGTAGGACAGCGGGAGGCGAGGATGAGCAGTTCTTC. Encoded protein: CATSRTAGGEDEQFF.

This clonotype was found a few times. This rearrangement joins TRBV19 to TRBJ2-2; D is unresolved. Germline CDR1 is LNHDA and CDR2 is SQIVND (reference sequence). The V end lost 4 bases, the J end lost 0 bases, and 6 bases lay between the germline ends. CDR3 length equals 14 residues. CDR3 sequence reads: CASSTGPNTGELFF. Here the CDR3 DNA reads TGTGCCAGTAGTACCGGGCCGAACACCGGGGAGCTGTTTTTT.

In its sample, this clonotype was seen many times. This chain uses TRBV11-2 with TRBJ2-7, with 7 bases aligning to TRBD2. The CDR3 totals 14 residues. Germline V gene lookup returns CDR1 SGHAT and CDR2 FQNNGV. J gave up 3 bases and V 5 bases, and 7 bases lay outside the gene matches. This CDR3 is CASSQERTSYEQYF. The DNA of the CDR3 is TGTGCCAGCAGCCAAGAAAGGACTAGCTACGAGCAGTACTTC.

This clonotype showed up just a few times. This chain links TRBV6-5 with TRBJ2-5; unclear D gene. Per the germline V gene, CDR1 is MNHEY and CDR2 is SVGAGI. The CDR3 sequence is 12 residues long. Trimming pared 2 bases from V and 2 bases from J, leaving 3 bases between. The CDR3, as DNA: TGTGCCAGCAGTTACCGGCAAGAGACCCAGTACTTC. Amino acids: CASSYRQETQYF.

The CDR3 spells CASSLDSWGGTGTQYF. The CDR3 DNA sequence: TGTGCCAGCAGCTTAGATTCCTGGGGGGGCACGGGGACCCAGTACTTC. This chain connects TRBV11-2 to TRBJ2-5; D possibly corresponds to TRBD2 (7 bases). Germline CDR1 is SGHAT and CDR2 is FQNNGV. The germline V and J ends were trimmed by 0 bases and 7 bases, with 18 bases remaining between them. CDR3 length equals 16 residues.

V and J are TRBV20-1 and TRBJ2-1; 14 positions match TRBD2. The CDR3 has 18 residues. Germline V gives CDR1 DFQATT, CDR2 SNEGSKA (reference sequence). The ends lost 0 bases at V and 0 bases at J; junction bases unmatched: 4. CDR3 amino acids: CSARERTSGRPSYNEQFF. The CDR3 coding sequence is TGCAGTGCTAGAGAGAGGACTAGCGGGAGGCCCTCCTACAATGAGCAGTTCTTC.

This clonotype came up many times. This chain uses TRBV6-2 or TRBV6-3 with TRBJ2-7; 13 positions agree with TRBD2. This CDR3 spans 17 amino acids. Trimming took 2 bases from V and 3 from J; bases not matched to a gene: 7. CDR1 MNHEY and CDR2 SVGEGT come from the germline V gene. The CDR3 protein is CASSYLTGLAGLYEQYF. The CDR3 coding sequence is TGTGCCAGCAGTTACCTCACGGGACTAGCGGGACTCTACGAGCAGTACTTC.

This clonotype showed up just a few times. This sequence joins TRBV27 and TRBJ1-2; D may be TRBD1 (5 bases). V was trimmed by 5 bases and J by 5 bases, leaving 12 bases between them. Germline-derived CDR1 and CDR2 are MNHEY and SMNVEV (reference sequence). CDR3 length equals 13 residues. Here the CDR3 reads CASSAAGAYGYTF. The CDR3, as DNA: TGTGCCAGCAGTGCGGCCGGGGCGTATGGCTACACCTTC.

This clonotype turned up a few times. The CDR3 DNA is TGTGCCAGCAGTGAGTGGTCAGATACGCAGTATTTT. It codes for CASSEWSDTQYF. The gene calls are TRBV6-1 and TRBJ2-3; D uncertain. This CDR3 region has 12 residues. V lost 3 bases, J lost 4 bases, and 5 bases lay in between. The germline V gene has CDR1 MNHNS and CDR2 SASEGT.

Many counts were recorded for this clonotype. The rearrangement uses TRBV28 and TRBJ1-4; D call uncertain. Per the germline V gene, CDR1 is MDHEN and CDR2 is SYDVKM. The CDR3 runs 14 residues. V lost 4 bases and J 4 bases, leaving 10 bases between the germline ends. The CDR3 protein is CASSSEDLNEKLFF. The CDR3 nucleotides are TGTGCCAGCAGTTCCGAGGACCTTAATGAAAAACTGTTTTTT.

This clonotype has just a few counts. The V gene is TRBV18, the J gene TRBJ2-5; 9 nucleotides agree with TRBD2. There are 15 residues in the CDR3. CDR1 and CDR2 from the germline V gene are KGHSH and LQKENI. V dropped 4 bases and J dropped 5; count of bases not matched to a gene: 8. The CDR3, as DNA: TGTGCCAGCTCACGTCGTAGCGGGAGCGGGGAGACCCAGTACTTC. Its translation: CASSRRSGSGETQYF.

This clonotype has more than one count but fewer than ten. The chain has TRBV29-1 and TRBJ1-2; D not certain. The CDR3 loop spans 13 amino acids. Trimming stripped 0 bases from V and 2 bases from J, with 7 bases between. The germline CDR1 and CDR2 sequences are SQVTM and ANQGSEA. The CDR3 is CSVEEVGNYGYTF. The DNA for the CDR3 is TGCAGCGTTGAAGAGGTGGGGAACTATGGCTACACCTTC.

There are many counts of this clonotype. The chain's CDR3 is CASTTGDYFGQYF. The CDR3, as DNA: TGTGCCAGCACGACAGGGGATTATTTCGGGCAGTACTTC. This chain joins TRBV28 and TRBJ2-7; 8 positions agree with TRBD1. In germline, CDR1 is MDHEN, CDR2 SYDVKM. V dropped 7 bases and J dropped 9; count of bases not matched to a gene: 11. The CDR3 runs to 13 residues. The full variable domain, with the rest looked up from reference TRBV28 and TRBJ2-7, is DVKVTQSSRYLVKRTGEKVFLECVQDMDHENMFWYRQDPGLGLRLIYFSYDVKMKEKGDIPEGYSVSREKKERFSLILESASTNQTSMYLCASTTGDYFGQYFGPGTRLTVT.